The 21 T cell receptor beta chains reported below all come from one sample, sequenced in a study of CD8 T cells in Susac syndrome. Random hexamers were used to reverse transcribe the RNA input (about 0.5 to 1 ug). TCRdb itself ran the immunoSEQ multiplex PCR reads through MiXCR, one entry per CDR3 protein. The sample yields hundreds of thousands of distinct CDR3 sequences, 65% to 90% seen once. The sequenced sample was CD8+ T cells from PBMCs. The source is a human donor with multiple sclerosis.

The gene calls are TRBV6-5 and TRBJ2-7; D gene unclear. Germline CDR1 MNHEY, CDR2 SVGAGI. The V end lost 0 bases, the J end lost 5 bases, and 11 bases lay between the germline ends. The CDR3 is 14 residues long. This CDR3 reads CASSYSGYSDEQYF. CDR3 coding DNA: TGTGCCAGCAGTTACTCAGGGTACAGCGACGAGCAGTACTTC.

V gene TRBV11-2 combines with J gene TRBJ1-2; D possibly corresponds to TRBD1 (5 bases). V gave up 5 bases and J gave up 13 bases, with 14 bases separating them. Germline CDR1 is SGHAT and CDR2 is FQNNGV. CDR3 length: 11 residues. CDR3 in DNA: TGTGCCAGCAGCGACGGGACCGCAAGCACCTTC. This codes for CASSDGTASTF.

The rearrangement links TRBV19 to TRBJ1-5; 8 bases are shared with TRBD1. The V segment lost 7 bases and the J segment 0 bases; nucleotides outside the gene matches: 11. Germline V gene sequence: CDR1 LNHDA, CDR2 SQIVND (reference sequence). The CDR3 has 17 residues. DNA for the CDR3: TGTGCCAGTACCTTCGGACAGGGAGCTTATAGCAATCAGCCCCAGCATTTT. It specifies CASTFGQGAYSNQPQHF.

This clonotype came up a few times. CDR3 sequence reads: CASSTPGTGIFRGTEAFF. The CDR3 DNA reads as TGTGCCAGTAGTACACCCGGGACAGGGATCTTCCGGGGGACTGAAGCTTTCTTT. V and J are TRBV19 and TRBJ1-1; 9 nucleotides match TRBD1. V shed 4 bases, J shed 5 bases, and the junction held 17 bases outside the gene matches. Germline CDR1 and CDR2: LNHDA and SQIVND (reference sequence). This CDR3 is 18 amino acids long.

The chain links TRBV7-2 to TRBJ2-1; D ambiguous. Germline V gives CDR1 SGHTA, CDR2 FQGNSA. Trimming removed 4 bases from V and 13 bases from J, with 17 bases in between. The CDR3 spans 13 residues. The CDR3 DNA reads TGTGCCAGCAGCTCCCTTGGAAGTGGCGAACAGTTCTTC. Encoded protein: CASSSLGSGEQFF.

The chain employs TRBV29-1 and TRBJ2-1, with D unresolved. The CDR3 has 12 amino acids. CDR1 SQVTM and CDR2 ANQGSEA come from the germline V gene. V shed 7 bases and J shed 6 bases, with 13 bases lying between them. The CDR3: CSAAVFGNEQFF. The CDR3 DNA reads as TGCAGCGCTGCAGTGTTTGGCAATGAGCAGTTCTTC.

In nucleotides, the CDR3 is TGTGCCAGCAGCCATTCTTTCGCCCACGAGCAGTACTTC. Protein sequence: CASSHSFAHEQYF. This chain joins TRBV14 and TRBJ2-7; D ambiguous. The V end was cut by 3 bases, the J end by 5 bases, with 11 bases between. Per the germline V gene, CDR1 is SGHDN and CDR2 is FVKESK. CDR3 length: 13 amino acids.

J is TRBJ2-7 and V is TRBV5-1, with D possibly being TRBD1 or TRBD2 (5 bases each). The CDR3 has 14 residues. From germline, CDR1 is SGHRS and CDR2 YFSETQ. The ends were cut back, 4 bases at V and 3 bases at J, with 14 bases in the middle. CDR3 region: CASSNAGSYYEQYF. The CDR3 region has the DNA TGCGCCAGCAGCAACGCAGGGAGTTACTACGAGCAGTACTTC. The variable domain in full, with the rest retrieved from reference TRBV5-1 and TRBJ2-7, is KAGVTQTPRYLIKTRGQQVTLSCSPISGHRSVSWYQQTPGQGLQFLFEYFSETQRNKGNFPGRFSGRQFSNSRSEMNVSTLELGDSALYLCASSNAGSYYEQYFGPGTRLTVT.

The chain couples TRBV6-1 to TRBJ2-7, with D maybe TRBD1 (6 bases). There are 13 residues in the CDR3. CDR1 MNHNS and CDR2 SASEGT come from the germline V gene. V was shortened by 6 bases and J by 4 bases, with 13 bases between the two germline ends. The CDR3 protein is CASSEGDRYEQYF. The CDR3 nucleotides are TGTGCCAGCAGCGAGGGGGACCGTTACGAGCAGTACTTC.

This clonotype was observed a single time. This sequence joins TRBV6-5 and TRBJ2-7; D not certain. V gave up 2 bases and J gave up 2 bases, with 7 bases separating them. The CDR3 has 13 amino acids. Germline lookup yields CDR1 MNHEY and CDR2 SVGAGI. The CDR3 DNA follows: TGTGCCAGCAGTTACGCCAGGACCTACGAGCAGTACTTC. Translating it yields CASSYARTYEQYF.

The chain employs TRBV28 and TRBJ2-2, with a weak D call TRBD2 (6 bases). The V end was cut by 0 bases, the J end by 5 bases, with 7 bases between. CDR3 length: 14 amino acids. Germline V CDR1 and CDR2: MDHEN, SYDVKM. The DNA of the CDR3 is TGTGCCAGCAGTTTATGGACTAGTACCGGGGAGCTGTTTTTT. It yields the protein CASSLWTSTGELFF.

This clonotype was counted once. CDR3 sequence: CASSTITGTQYF. The CDR3 nucleotides are TGTGCCAGCAGCACCATAACCGGTACGCAGTATTTT. The genes are TRBV7-9 and TRBJ2-3; D is ambiguous. This CDR3 contains 12 residues. V lost 5 bases, J lost 8 bases, and 11 bases lay in between. Germline V gene data show CDR1 as SEHNR and CDR2 as FQNEAQ (reference sequence).

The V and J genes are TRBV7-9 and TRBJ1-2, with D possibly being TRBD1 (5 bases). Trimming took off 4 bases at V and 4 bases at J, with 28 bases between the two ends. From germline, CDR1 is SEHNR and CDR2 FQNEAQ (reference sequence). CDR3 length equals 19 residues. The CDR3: CASSSASVPDGGEGYGYTF. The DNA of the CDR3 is TGTGCCAGCAGCTCAGCTTCGGTCCCCGATGGGGGGGAGGGCTATGGCTACACCTTC. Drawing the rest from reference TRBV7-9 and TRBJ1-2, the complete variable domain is DTGVSQNPRHKITKRGQNVTFRCDPISEHNRLYWYRQTLGQGPEFLTYFQNEAQLEKSRLLSDRFSAERPKGSFSTLEIQRTEQGDSAMYLCASSSASVPDGGEGYGYTFGSGTRLTVV.

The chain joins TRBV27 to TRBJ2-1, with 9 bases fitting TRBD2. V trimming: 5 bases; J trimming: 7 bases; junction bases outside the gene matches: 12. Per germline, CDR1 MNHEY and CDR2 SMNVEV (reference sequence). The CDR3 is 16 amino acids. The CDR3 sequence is CASSPEWLAGSNEQFF. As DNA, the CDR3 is TGTGCCAGCAGTCCCGAGTGGCTAGCGGGATCTAATGAGCAGTTCTTC.

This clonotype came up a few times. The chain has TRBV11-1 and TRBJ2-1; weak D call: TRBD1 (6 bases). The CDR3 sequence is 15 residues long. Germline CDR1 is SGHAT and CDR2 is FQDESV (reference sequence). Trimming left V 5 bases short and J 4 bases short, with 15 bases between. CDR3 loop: CASSAHRGSYNEQFF. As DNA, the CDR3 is TGTGCCAGCAGCGCGCATAGGGGGTCATACAATGAGCAGTTCTTC.

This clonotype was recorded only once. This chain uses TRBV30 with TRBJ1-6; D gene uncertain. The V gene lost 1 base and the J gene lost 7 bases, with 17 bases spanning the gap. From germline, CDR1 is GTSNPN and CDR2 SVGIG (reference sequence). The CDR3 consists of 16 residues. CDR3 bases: TGTGCCTGGAGTGAGAGGTCGTGGACGTGGAATTCACCCCTCCACTTT. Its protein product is CAWSERSWTWNSPLHF. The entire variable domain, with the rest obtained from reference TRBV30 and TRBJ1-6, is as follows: SQTIHQWPATLVQPVGSPLSLECTVEGTSNPNLYWYRQAAGRGLQLLFYSVGIGQISSEVPQNLSASRPQDRQFILSSKKLLLSDSGFYLCAWSERSWTWNSPLHFGNGTRLTVT.

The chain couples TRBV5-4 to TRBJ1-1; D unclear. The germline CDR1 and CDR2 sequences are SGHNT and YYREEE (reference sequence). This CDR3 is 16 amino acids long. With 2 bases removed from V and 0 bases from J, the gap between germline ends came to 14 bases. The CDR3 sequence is CASSLGWRELNTEAFF. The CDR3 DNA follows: TGTGCCAGCAGCTTAGGATGGAGGGAGTTGAACACTGAAGCTTTCTTT.

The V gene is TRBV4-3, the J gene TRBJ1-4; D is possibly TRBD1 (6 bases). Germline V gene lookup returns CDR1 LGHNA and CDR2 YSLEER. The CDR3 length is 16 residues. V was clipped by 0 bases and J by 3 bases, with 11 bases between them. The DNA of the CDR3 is TGCGCCAGCAGCCAAGATGGACAGTTGCCTAATGAAAAACTGTTTTTT. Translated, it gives CASSQDGQLPNEKLFF.

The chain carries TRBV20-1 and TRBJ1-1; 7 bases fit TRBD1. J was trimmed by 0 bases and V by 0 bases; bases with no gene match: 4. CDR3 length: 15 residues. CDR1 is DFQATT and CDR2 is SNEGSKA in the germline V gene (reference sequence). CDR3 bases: TGCAGTGCTAGAGATAAGGGACAGATGAACACTGAAGCTTTCTTT. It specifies CSARDKGQMNTEAFF.

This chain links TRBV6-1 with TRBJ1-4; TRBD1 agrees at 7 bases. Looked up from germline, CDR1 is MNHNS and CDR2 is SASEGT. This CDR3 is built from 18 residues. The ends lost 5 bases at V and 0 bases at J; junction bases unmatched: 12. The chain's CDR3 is CASSNMMIGGSTNEKLFF. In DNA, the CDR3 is TGTGCCAGCAGTAATATGATGATAGGGGGCTCAACTAATGAAAAACTGTTTTTT.

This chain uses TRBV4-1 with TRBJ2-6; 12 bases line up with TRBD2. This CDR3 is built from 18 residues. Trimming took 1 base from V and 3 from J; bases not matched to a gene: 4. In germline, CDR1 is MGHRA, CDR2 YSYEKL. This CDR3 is CASSQVLAGGNGANVLTF. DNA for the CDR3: TGCGCCAGCAGCCAAGTCCTAGCGGGAGGGAATGGGGCCAACGTCCTGACTTTC.